The source of this TCR beta chain is a study of shared clonotypes between healthy human individuals. Study conclusions and caveats: The naive CD4 repertoires of a handful of donors were compared, and about 5% of clonotypes were shared.

Details on this clone: Its antigen is as yet unknown.

The CDR3 totals 16 residues. V was shortened by 4 bases and J by 6 bases, with 20 bases between the two germline ends. The germline gives CDR1 SGHRS, CDR2 YFSETQ. The repertoire was sequenced with immunoSEQ multiplex PCR; TCRdb's copy has only in-frame clones and lacks some. In the table there are 2 million to 2.5 million clones, 85% to 95% of which are singletons. The V and J genes are TRBV5-1 and TRBJ2-1, with a possible D match to TRBD2 (6 bases). The TCR comes from a man aged 18 to 29 in good health. Some clones in this sample may be carry-over from other donors' samples. The sequenced sample was naive CD4+ T cells from PBMCs. Noted subset: CD45RA+ positively selected. As DNA, the CDR3 is TGCGCCAGCAGCCTGGAGGGCAGTTATATGCTCAATGAGCAGTTCTTC. Translated, it gives CASSLEGSYMLNEQFF.